This T cell receptor (beta chain) appears in the sequencing data of a study of vaccination and CD4 T cells after COVID-19. As for the study in general: Overlapping SARS-CoV-2, HCoV-NL63, HCoV-OC43 and HCoV-229E spike peptides were used to stimulate cells. For control cultures, the treatment was a CEFX pool, an HIV-1 Nef pool, or no peptide.

V lost 4 bases to trimming and J lost 4 bases; unmatched junction nucleotides: 6. CDR3 length: 14 amino acids. This clonotype was counted a few times. The target antigen is unknown. With the Oncomine TCR Beta short-read assay, DNA from cultured CD4+ T cells was sequenced. TCRdb re-called the PCR reads through MiXCR, storing one row per CDR3 protein. The top ten clones hold under 25% of a sample with some 7,700 distinct CDR3 sequences, 40% to 55% of them seen once. Noted treatment: roughly 10-day PBMC culture with coronavirus spike peptide pools or control peptides (ViraFEST assay). ViraFEST grew antigen-specific T cells using peptide pools, then sequenced TCRs. Findings of the study overall: Of the reactive clones in convalescent patients, a median 86.3% showed up only post-vaccination.

The receptor comes from a human donor who had recovered from COVID-19. The specimen sequenced was CD4+ T cells from blood, cultured in vitro. This chain links TRBV12-3 or TRBV12-4 with TRBJ1-2, with 7 bases aligning to TRBD1. The CDR3 loop reads CASSSDRVAYGYTF. DNA for the CDR3: TGTGCCAGCAGTTCTGACAGGGTTGCCTATGGCTACACCTTC.